This is a list of T cell receptor beta chains from one sample in a study of OX40 agonist ivuxolimab in advanced cancers. The repertoire was sequenced with immunoSEQ multiplex PCR; TCRdb's copy has only in-frame clones and lacks some. This table holds over 20,000 clones, 75% to 85% found once. The specimen was CD4+ or CD8+ T cells sorted from blood, collected in a trial of the OX40 agonist ivuxolimab. All receptors derive from an adult with an advanced solid tumor such as melanoma, head and neck, liver or kidney cancer. Each CDR3 is given with its conserved first and last residue. Each record gives: J gene, V gene, CDR3 protein.

TRBJ2-1	TRBV4-1	CASSQERATGYVEQFF
TRBJ2-3	TRBV11-2	CATQGSSPSTDTQYF
TRBJ2-3	TRBV1	CTSSQGEGATDTQYF
TRBJ1-2	TRBV7-8	CASSIGTGGNYGYTF
TRBJ2-7	TRBV4-2	CASSQEPFDDSYEQYF
TRBJ1-5	TRBV4-2	CASSHNRGGDQPQHF
TRBJ1-4	TRBV6-5	CASSYSQGINEKLFF
TRBJ2-7	TRBV7-2	CASSLQLAYEQYF
TRBJ2-2	TRBV10-2	CASSEPDRGGTGELFF
TRBJ1-1	TRBV9	CASSVDGGNTEAFF
TRBJ1-2	TRBV28	CASSLAAVYGYTF
TRBJ2-5	TRBV7-2	CASSLDWGARETQYF
TRBJ2-5	TRBV14	CASSLLRGKETQYF
TRBJ1-5	TRBV9	CASSRGFNQPQHF
TRBJ1-5	TRBV11-2	CASSLVRGPHHQPQHF
TRBJ2-1	TRBV2	CAGLFRDRGDNEQFF
TRBJ2-7	TRBV5-6	CASVISGMGDEQYF
TRBJ2-7	TRBV11-1	CASSLKIDEQYF
TRBJ1-2	TRBV10-3	CAISVGDSWDGYTF
NA	TRBV6-5	CASSYGTGIHEQYF
TRBJ1-1	TRBV4-1	CASSQDSGSSEAFF
TRBJ1-2	TRBV7-9	CASSFIEDYGYTF
TRBJ2-7	TRBV7-8	CASSALGQGFVEQYF
TRBJ1-6	TRBV27	CASSLGTGASPLHF
TRBJ2-2	TRBV13	CASSLHGGSNTGELFF
TRBJ2-3	TRBV9	CASSVASEGYEQYF
TRBJ1-5	TRBV19	CASVSGSQPQHF
TRBJ2-5	TRBV4-2	CASSQELETQYF
TRBJ2-7	TRBV4-1	CASSQGTSLYEQYF
TRBJ2-7	TRBV13	CASSLGSSGPYEQYF
TRBJ1-1	TRBV11-2	CASSLDGWQSAFF
TRBJ2-1	TRBV7-2	CATGASYNEQFF
TRBJ2-4	TRBV10-1	CASSEVGRKNIQYF
TRBJ2-2	TRBV27	CASSRSRGQGYTGELFF
TRBJ2-5	TRBV7-7	CASSAAGLGETQYF
TRBJ1-2	TRBV6-1	CASIEWTGYGYTF
TRBJ2-7	TRBV10-1	CASSGLETRYEQYF
TRBJ2-2	TRBV14	CASSQEPDTNTGELFF
TRBJ1-2	TRBV27	CASSLNQQVYGYTF
TRBJ1-1	TRBV7-3	CASSSPGTSEAFF
TRBJ2-7	TRBV7-8	CASSLDAYEQYF
TRBJ2-1	TRBV6-1	CASSTVEGLDEQFF
TRBJ2-4	TRBV27	CASSFSGAGAIQYF
TRBJ2-2	TRBV25-1	CASSESGRDTGELFF
TRBJ2-3	TRBV13	CASSLAPGQGLYTQYF
TRBJ2-1	TRBV7-9	CASSLLIPGNEQFF
TRBJ2-5	TRBV19	CASSGYQETQYF
TRBJ2-7	TRBV18	CASSPTDKSYEQYF